The 11 T cell receptor beta chains presented below share a single source sample, sequenced in a study of control samples from healthy donors and cancer patients. Sequencing was performed with immunoSEQ multiplex PCR; in TCRdb, only in-frame clones are kept and a portion is missing. The table shows about 86,000 clones, with more than 80% occurring only once. Sequencing was carried out using blood. Receptors were obtained from a woman under 40 in good health.

The genes are TRBV5-1 and TRBJ2-1; the D is unclear. Germline V gene lookup returns CDR1 SGHRS and CDR2 YFSETQ. Trimming shortened V by 4 bases and J by 0 bases, and 11 bases separated the two germline ends. The CDR3 is made up of 15 amino acids. The CDR3 sequence: CASSPGVGSYNEQFF. DNA of the CDR3: TGCGCCAGCAGCCCGGGTGTGGGCTCCTACAATGAGCAGTTCTTC.

This clone showed up just a few times. Other DNA sequences in the sample encode the same CDR3. The chain uses TRBV2 and TRBJ2-1, with TRBD1 identical over 8 bases. J was trimmed by 7 bases and V by 5 bases; bases with no gene match: 7. The CDR3 covers 14 residues. Germline lookup yields CDR1 SNHLY and CDR2 FYNNEI. For the CDR3, the DNA is TGTGCCAGCAGTCCCTGGACAGGGCGGAATGAGCAGTTCTTC. This encodes CASSPWTGRNEQFF.

V is TRBV18 and J is TRBJ1-4; 7 bases are a match to TRBD1. The germline V gene encodes CDR1 KGHSH and CDR2 LQKENI. CDR3 size: 15 residues. Unmatched junction bases numbered 5, after V lost 5 bases and J lost 2 bases. In nucleotides, the CDR3 is TGTGCCAGCTCATTTGACAGGGCGACTAATGAAAAACTGTTTTTT. Its translation: CASSFDRATNEKLFF.

V usage is TRBV28 and J usage is TRBJ2-7; unclear D gene. The CDR3 is made up of 11 amino acids. Between the trimmed V and J ends, which lost 4 bases and 6 bases, there was a span of 7 bases. Germline V gene sequence: CDR1 MDHEN, CDR2 SYDVKM. Here the CDR3 DNA reads TGTGCCAGCAGTTCCCCCCTCGAGCAGTACTTC. Encoded protein: CASSSPLEQYF.

The chain uses TRBV3-1 (or the pseudogene TRBV3-2) and TRBJ2-1; D gene unclear. The V end was cut by 5 bases, the J end by 5 bases, with 16 bases between. The germline V gene encodes CDR1 LGHDT and CDR2 YNNKEL (reference sequence). The CDR3 runs 15 residues. For the CDR3, the DNA is TGTGCCAGCAGCTCAAGGTCGAATCCGCACAATGAGCAGTTCTTC. Translation gives CASSSRSNPHNEQFF.

This clone was recorded only once. The gene calls are TRBV9 and TRBJ2-1, with 7 bases matching TRBD2. There are 12 residues in the CDR3. Germline lookup yields CDR1 SGDLS and CDR2 YYNGEE. V dropped 1 base and J dropped 10; count of bases not matched to a gene: 2. The CDR3 region is CASSVRGGEQFF. Written as DNA, the CDR3 is TGTGCCAGCAGCGTACGGGGAGGGGAGCAGTTCTTC.

The chain is built from TRBV5-5 and TRBJ1-2; D is unclear. This CDR3 region has 12 residues. The germline CDR1 and CDR2 sequences are SGHKS and YYEKEE (reference sequence). Trimming took off 4 bases at V and 8 bases at J, with 12 bases between the two ends. CDR3 region: CASSVQSYGYTF. CDR3 DNA: TGTGCCAGCAGCGTCCAGTCATACGGCTACACCTTC.

This chain joins TRBV12-3 or TRBV12-4 and TRBJ2-5; no definite D call. The V end was cut by 4 bases, the J end by 1 base, with 7 bases between. This CDR3 contains 13 residues. The DNA of the CDR3 is TGTGCCAGCAGTTCCGCAATCCAAGAGACCCAGTACTTC. As protein: CASSSAIQETQYF.

This clone was seen only once. The chain couples TRBV7-9 to TRBJ2-7, with unresolved D. Germline V gives CDR1 SEHNR, CDR2 FQNEAQ (reference sequence). V lost 5 bases and J lost 5, with 7 bases in between. CDR3 length: 11 residues. CDR3 in amino acids: CASSELDEQYF. The CDR3 nucleotides are TGTGCCAGCAGCGAATTAGACGAGCAGTACTTC.

The chain links TRBV28 to TRBJ1-1; D may be TRBD1 (6 bases). V lost 6 bases and J lost 1, with 12 bases in between. Germline V gene lookup returns CDR1 MDHEN and CDR2 SYDVKM. The CDR3 totals 14 residues. Here the CDR3 reads CASRTGAPNTEAFF. In DNA form, the CDR3 reads TGTGCCAGCAGGACAGGTGCCCCGAACACTGAAGCTTTCTTT. Full variable domain (rest looked up from reference TRBV28 and TRBJ1-1): DVKVTQSSRYLVKRTGEKVFLECVQDMDHENMFWYRQDPGLGLRLIYFSYDVKMKEKGDIPEGYSVSREKKERFSLILESASTNQTSMYLCASRTGAPNTEAFFGQGTRLTVV.

CDR3 sequence reads: CATSQGRRDYGYTF. The CDR3, as DNA: TGTGCCACCAGTCAGGGGCGCCGGGACTATGGCTACACCTTC. The V gene is TRBV24-1, the J gene TRBJ1-2; a weak D match, TRBD1 (6 bases). From germline, CDR1 is KGHDR and CDR2 SFDVKD. The CDR3 is made up of 14 amino acids. Trimming cost V 6 bases and J 3 bases, with 13 bases left between them.